This TCR beta chain came from a study of blood T cell repertoires in COVID-19 (dated by TCRdb to the early 2020s). General notes on the study: The collaborator samples originated in the United States, Italy and Spain and spanned the acute and convalescent phases of COVID-19. HLA class I and class II types, where available, came from metadata supplied by the sample provider rather than from assay-based typing. The dataset comprised deeply sampled blood TCRbeta repertoires from subjects exposed to, actively infected with, or recovered from COVID-19. A freely available public database, intended as a resource for researchers studying the immune response to SARS-CoV-2, is where the repertoires were released. Sample metadata almost always included a de-identified subject ID, COVID-19 status, age in years and sex. The prospective study material was composed of cDNA or gDNA derived from T cells, B-cell-depleted T cells, or PBMCs. Samples were obtained from the ongoing ImmuneRACE study (first 160 participants) and from about 1,300 subjects provided by 6 global collaborators. On the study overall, not on this receptor specifically: Clinical and demographic metadata were provided uncurated, with the amount varying by source and participant.

The collaborating institutions used their own protocols to collect whole blood in K2EDTA tubes. For TCRbeta analysis, collaborators shipped samples as frozen whole blood, isolated PBMCs, or DNA extracted from either of those sample types. The immunoSEQ Assay, a bias-controlled multiplex PCR, was used to amplify TCRbeta CDR3 regions from genomic DNA. Per the source publication's procedure: The number of nucleated cells in each sample was estimated by amplification of reference gene primers within the assay. To quantify the absolute abundance of each unique TCRbeta CDR3 rearrangement, sequence reads were collapsed and filtered. For each sample, productive Simpson clonality was calculated by taking the square root of Simpson's diversity index across productive rearrangements. TCRdb took over this immuneACCESS table, retaining in-frame rearrangements with V and J assigned. Such tables are incomplete; in checked studies, under half of the missing clones stem from an unresolved V gene, and the remainder is unexplained. The V and J calls and clone size come from that table; D and trimming were worked out from the DNA. The sample yields about 220,000 clones; 65% to 85% were counted once. In total, the top ten clones hold approximately 7.4% of the sample.

The CDR3 goes from the cysteine to the phenylalanine over 19 residues. Just CDR3 DNA is preserved here, 57 bases in frame from base 1. Concerning this clone itself: The target of this receptor is not known. Base-call qualities are not available, and no considerably larger clone is one nucleotide away.

The sequence came from a woman aged 45 to 65 with acute or convalescent COVID-19. The sample was peripheral blood. This chain is built from TRBV21-1 and TRBJ2-1; the table's D call, TRBD2, has no DNA check behind it. TRBV21-1 is marked as a pseudogene. The CDR3 protein: CASSKSMVGGGLGDNEQFF. The nucleotide sequence reads as follows: TGTGCCAGCAGCAAATCTATGGTCGGGGGAGGGTTGGGGGACAATGAGCAGTTCTTC.